The clone carrying this T cell receptor (beta chain) has more than one count but fewer than ten. Its specificity is not known. The sample belongs to a study of T cells in Graves' hyperthyroidism and ophthalmopathy. Background on the study: Staff took peripheral blood when the initial diagnosis was made, before any treatment began. Study outcomes and limitations: Ophthalmopathy, which appeared later, was predicted by the model a median roughly 6.6 months before onset. Patients with ophthalmopathy were separated from those with stable hyperthyroidism by a 13 V-J model.

The cohort's ophthalmopathy patients, a group with duration under 3 months, had a Clinical Activity Score of at least 3 and a NOSPECS grade of at least 4. The TCR beta CDR3 regions underwent amplification using RNA transcripts as the source. An initial round of RT-PCR targeting the TCR CDR3 relied on the HTBI primer set. Using its own MiXCR run on the multiplex PCR reads, TCRdb lists one record per CDR3 protein. The sample holds 490,000 or so distinct CDR3 sequences; around a fifth are singletons and the top ten take about 53%. V gave up 3 bases and J gave up 9 bases; unmatched junction bases: 4. CDR3 length: 14 amino acids. Germline V gene lookup returns CDR1 LGHDT and CDR2 YNNKEL (reference sequence).

This chain links TRBV3-1 with TRBJ1-6; 8 positions match TRBD1. The sequence was obtained from a woman between 70 and 85 years old with Graves' ophthalmopathy. The specimen was blood. The CDR3 DNA reads TGTGCCAGCAGCCACGGACAGGGAAGTTCACCCCTCCACTTT. As protein: CASSHGQGSSPLHF.